This T cell receptor (beta chain) originates from a study of response to subunit inactivated influenza vaccine. TCRdb re-analysed the RT-PCR reads in MiXCR, keeping a single row per CDR3 protein. The data show more than 500,000 distinct CDR3 sequences, with around 11% seen just once and approximately 10% held by the top ten. The CDR3 extends over 14 amino acids. V dropped 5 bases and J dropped 4 bases, with 12 bases sitting between them. This clonotype appeared many times. These data also featured in a second study, about T cells expressing NK-cell markers. From that study: 5'RACE template switching with UMIs produced the TCR beta cDNA.

The input for sequencing was PBMCs from blood, taken on the day of vaccination. The TCR comes from a man aged 45-65 years who received an inactivated influenza vaccine. The chain is built from TRBV12-3 or TRBV12-4 and TRBJ1-5; tentative D call: TRBD1 (6 bases). CDR3 nucleotides: TGTGCCAGCAGTCGGACAGATTTAAATCAGCCCCAGCATTTT. This gives the protein CASSRTDLNQPQHF.